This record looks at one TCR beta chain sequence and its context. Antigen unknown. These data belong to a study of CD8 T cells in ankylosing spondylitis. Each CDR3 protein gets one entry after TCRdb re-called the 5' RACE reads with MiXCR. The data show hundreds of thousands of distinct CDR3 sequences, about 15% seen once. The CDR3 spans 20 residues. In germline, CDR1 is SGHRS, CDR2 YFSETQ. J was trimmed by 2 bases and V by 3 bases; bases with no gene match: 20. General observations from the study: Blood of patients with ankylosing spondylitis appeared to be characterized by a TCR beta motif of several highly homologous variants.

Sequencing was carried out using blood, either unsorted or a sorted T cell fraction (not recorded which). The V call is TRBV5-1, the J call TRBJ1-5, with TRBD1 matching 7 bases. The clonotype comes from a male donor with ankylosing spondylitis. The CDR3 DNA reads TGCGCCAGCAGCTGGGGACCTGCCGGGACCCAGGGGGTAGGCAATCAGCCCCAGCATTTT. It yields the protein CASSWGPAGTQGVGNQPQHF.